This record covers a single T cell receptor beta chain. Its specificity is not known. Both TRBC1 and TRBC2 were covered by a beta constant-region primer of two equimolar oligonucleotides. Four rounds of PCR amplified the ligated cDNA using nested alpha and beta constant-region primers plus SP2. Each CDR3 protein is one row after TCRdb ran MiXCR on the UMI-ligation and nested PCR reads. The repertoire holds tens of thousands of distinct CDR3 sequences, with approximately 18% as singletons. The data were obtained in a study of naive and memory T cell subsets. Study conclusions and caveats: Gini index rose across naive, CM, EM and EMRA in CD4 and CD8.

From the second PCR step, alpha and beta chains were amplified apart. After CD4 positive bead selection, the CD4-negative fraction gave CD8 T cells. Cells stained for CD3, CD4, CD8, CD45RA, CD27 and viability were sorted into four CD45RA/CD27 subsets. There are 11 residues in the CDR3. The V gene's germline CDR1 is LGHDT and CDR2 YNNKEL (reference sequence). The V end was cut by 8 bases, the J end by 1 base, with 5 bases between. The clonotype originates from a human donor in good health. Sequenced material: effector memory CD4+ T cells from blood. The subset denotes: effector memory, CD45RA- CD27-. The chain recombines TRBV3-1 with TRBJ2-5; no clear D gene. CDR3 coding DNA: TGTGCCAGCCGTACCCAAGAGACCCAGTACTTC. It specifies CASRTQETQYF.